These 21 T cell receptor beta chains share one sample of origin, sequenced in a study of T-cell memory formation after mild COVID-19. TCRdb itself ran the 5' RACE reads through MiXCR, one entry per CDR3 protein. The sample yields more than 450,000 distinct CDR3 sequences, around 17% seen once. Specimen: PBMCs or a T cell subset sorted from them (not recorded which). These receptors all come from an adult woman who had mild COVID-19 (a few samples of this study predate the infection). Cell type and time point are not known.

The gene calls are TRBV6-6 and TRBJ1-4, with no clear D. CDR1 is MNHNY, CDR2 SVGAGI, per germline (reference sequence). V lost 0 bases to trimming and J lost 8 bases, with 13 bases between them. The length of the CDR3 is 15 residues. CDR3 nucleotide sequence: TGTGCCAGCAGTTACTCGTTCCGGGGTGACGAAAAACTGTTTTTT. It specifies CASSYSFRGDEKLFF.

This chain uses TRBV3-1 with TRBJ1-1; D is undetermined. Germline V gene data show CDR1 as LGHDT and CDR2 as YNNKEL (reference sequence). The CDR3 has 15 amino acids. V was pared by 0 bases and J by 0 bases, with 8 bases between. In nucleotides, the CDR3 is TGTGCCAGCAGCCAAGATGAGGGTCTGAACACTGAAGCTTTCTTT. This encodes CASSQDEGLNTEAFF.

This chain joins TRBV27 and TRBJ2-7, with 11 nucleotides matching TRBD1. The CDR3 has 14 residues. CDR1 MNHEY and CDR2 SMNVEV come from the germline V gene (reference sequence). Trimming at V came to 6 bases and at J to 4 bases, leaving 5 bases not matched to a gene. Here the CDR3 reads CASRGTGGWYEQYF. The CDR3 nucleotides are TGTGCCAGCAGGGGGACAGGGGGTTGGTACGAGCAGTACTTC.

At least ten counts were recorded for this clonotype. The chain recombines TRBV12-3 or TRBV12-4 with TRBJ1-5, with 7 bases matching TRBD1. This CDR3 comprises 14 residues. Trimming took 5 bases from V and 6 from J; bases not matched to a gene: 7. CDR3 DNA: TGTGCCAGCAGTGAGAACAGGGGTCGTCAGCCCCAGCATTTT. This codes for CASSENRGRQPQHF.

V is TRBV4-1 and J is TRBJ2-2; 14 nucleotides line up with TRBD2. The CDR3 consists of 18 residues. With 1 base clipped from V and 6 bases from J, the junction kept 7 bases outside the gene matches. Germline V gene data show CDR1 as MGHRA and CDR2 as YSYEKL. CDR3 in amino acids: CASSQGLAGGLGSGELFF. The DNA of the CDR3 is TGCGCCAGCAGCCAAGGACTAGCGGGGGGGCTGGGTTCCGGGGAGCTGTTTTTT.

This clonotype was counted at least ten times. The germline gene is not matched at one end of the junction; a read error may be the cause. The chain uses TRBV5-1 and TRBJ1-1; no clear D gene. Germline V CDR1 and CDR2: SGHRS, YFSETQ. This CDR3 spans 14 amino acids. CDR3 coding DNA: TGTGCCAGCAGCTTAGAAGGTGTGAACACTGAAGCTTTCTTT. This gives the protein CASSLEGVNTEAFF.

The V gene is TRBV29-1, the J gene TRBJ2-1; 14 bases are a match to TRBD2. This CDR3 is 14 amino acids long. The germline V gene encodes CDR1 SQVTM and CDR2 ANQGSEA. J gave up 9 bases and V 6 bases, and 7 bases lay outside the gene matches. CDR3 nucleotides: TGCAGCGTGATACGACTAGCGGGGGGGCCTGAGCAGTTCTTC. This gives the protein CSVIRLAGGPEQFF.

The V call is TRBV5-6, the J call TRBJ1-6, with 10 bases aligning to TRBD1. The CDR3 covers 15 residues. Per the germline V gene, CDR1 is SGHDT and CDR2 is YYEEEE. Trimming removed 4 bases from V and 10 bases from J; junction bases left unmatched: 8. The CDR3 loop is CASSRRQGAWSPLHF. CDR3 DNA: TGTGCCAGCAGCCGCAGACAGGGGGCATGGTCACCCCTCCACTTT.

This clonotype was counted a few times. The J gene is TRBJ2-4, the V gene TRBV6-2 or TRBV6-3, with TRBD2 matching over 13 bases. Trimming cost V 2 bases and J 0 bases; bases outside gene matches: 7. The CDR3 is 19 amino acids. CDR1 and CDR2 from the germline V gene are MNHEY and SVGEGT. The CDR3 nucleotides are TGTGCCAGCAGTTACCCGACTAGCGGGAGGACGCTAGCCAAAAACATTCAGTACTTC. Residues: CASSYPTSGRTLAKNIQYF.

This clonotype was observed at least ten times. The chain has TRBV3-1 and TRBJ2-7; possibly TRBD1 or TRBD2 for D (5 bases each). CDR3 length equals 13 residues. Trimming took 5 bases from V and 2 from J, leaving 10 bases between them. The germline gives CDR1 LGHDT, CDR2 YNNKEL (reference sequence). The CDR3 here is CASSWGPTYEQYF. CDR3 coding DNA: TGTGCCAGCAGCTGGGGACCTACCTACGAGCAGTACTTC.

This chain uses TRBV6-2 or TRBV6-3 with TRBJ1-1; the D is unclear. Germline loops: CDR1 MNHEY, CDR2 SVGEGT. Trimming removed 4 bases from V and 4 bases from J, with 16 bases in between. The CDR3 spans 15 residues. CDR3 in DNA: TGTGCCAGCAGTTTCCGAGGCCTAAGGGTCACTGAAGCTTTCTTT. Translating it yields CASSFRGLRVTEAFF.

The genes are TRBV24-1 and TRBJ2-7, with D perhaps TRBD1 (5 bases). There are 14 residues in the CDR3. Per the germline V gene, CDR1 is KGHDR and CDR2 is SFDVKD. V lost 2 bases to trimming and J lost 4 bases, with 11 bases between them. The CDR3 is CATSDSQGSYEQYF. The CDR3 coding sequence is TGTGCCACCAGTGATTCCCAGGGTAGTTACGAGCAGTACTTC.

This clonotype was found a few times. The chain combines TRBV5-1 with TRBJ2-1, with TRBD2 identical over 13 bases. The germline CDR1 and CDR2 sequences are SGHRS and YFSETQ. The V segment lost 4 bases and the J segment 8 bases; nucleotides outside the gene matches: 6. CDR3 size: 15 residues. CDR3 amino acids: CASSGGTSGVDEQFF. The CDR3 DNA follows: TGCGCCAGCAGCGGCGGGACTAGCGGGGTGGATGAGCAGTTCTTC.

J is TRBJ1-3 and V is TRBV7-2; D unresolved. V was shortened by 3 bases and J by 4 bases, with 10 bases between the two germline ends. The CDR3 totals 14 residues. Germline CDR1 reads SGHTA; CDR2 reads FQGNSA. The CDR3: CASSFEGWGNTIYF. The CDR3 region has the DNA TGTGCCAGCAGCTTCGAGGGTTGGGGAAACACCATATATTTT.

The chain is built from TRBV7-6 and TRBJ2-3; TRBD1 is a possible D gene (5 bases). The CDR3 is made up of 15 amino acids. Trimming took 3 bases from V and 3 from J, leaving 13 bases between them. Germline V CDR1 and CDR2: SGHVS, FNYEAQ. The CDR3 region has the DNA TGTGCCAGCAGCTTCGGCGACAGCTTGACAGATACGCAGTATTTT. It translates to CASSFGDSLTDTQYF.

This clonotype was detected a few times. This rearrangement joins TRBV3-1 to TRBJ2-1; 8 nucleotides agree with TRBD2. After removal of 1 base from V and 6 bases from J, the junction contained 5 bases not matched to a gene. The CDR3 totals 15 residues. Germline V lookup: CDR1 LGHDT, CDR2 YNNKEL (reference sequence). The CDR3: CASSQGVAGFNEQFF. CDR3 sequence (DNA): TGTGCCAGCAGCCAAGGGGTAGCGGGATTCAATGAGCAGTTCTTC.

V gene TRBV12-3 or TRBV12-4 combines with J gene TRBJ2-1; 8 nucleotides align to TRBD2. The CDR3 runs 14 residues. V dropped 6 bases and J dropped 9; count of bases not matched to a gene: 10. The CDR3, as DNA: TGTGCCAGCAGCGCCGGGGGGGGGCGACGTGAGCAGTTCTTC. Residues: CASSAGGGRREQFF.

The chain carries TRBV7-9 and TRBJ2-5; possible D gene TRBD2, 5 bases. Looked up from germline, CDR1 is SEHNR and CDR2 is FQNEAQ (reference sequence). V lost 2 bases to trimming and J lost 14 bases, with 15 bases between them. The CDR3 covers 12 residues. CDR3 sequence reads: CASSLSAGIGYF. The CDR3 DNA is TGTGCCAGCAGCTTAAGTGCGGGCATTGGATACTTC.

This clonotype was recorded many times. The DNA for the CDR3 is TGTGCCAGCAGCTTAGGGGCGCTGAGTTCAAAAAACATTCAGTACTTC. Protein sequence: CASSLGALSSKNIQYF. V usage is TRBV11-2 and J usage is TRBJ2-4, with D hard to call. V was pared by 1 base and J by 4 bases, with 14 bases between. Germline lookup yields CDR1 SGHAT and CDR2 FQNNGV. The CDR3 runs 16 residues.

This clonotype has a handful of counts. V and J are TRBV15 and TRBJ1-5; D gene ambiguous. CDR1 is LNHNV and CDR2 is YYDKDF in the germline V gene (reference sequence). The CDR3 loop spans 14 amino acids. V lost 0 bases and J 7 bases, leaving 10 bases between the germline ends. For the CDR3, the DNA is TGTGCCACCAGCAGAGAAAGGGCCGGCCAGCCCCAGCATTTT. This translates into CATSRERAGQPQHF.

This sequence joins TRBV6-5 and TRBJ2-3; weak D call: TRBD2 (5 bases). Germline values: CDR1 MNHEY, CDR2 SVGAGI. This CDR3 spans 13 amino acids. Trimming took 6 bases from V and 7 from J, leaving 14 bases between them. CDR3 residues: CASSIGLYYTQYF. CDR3 DNA sequence: TGTGCCAGCAGCATCGGACTTTATTATACGCAGTATTTT.